The T cell receptor (beta chain) described here comes from a study of identical twins. Study outcomes and limitations: Weaker excess twin sharing was seen among beta out-of-frame sequences.

TCRdb itself ran the 5' RACE reads through MiXCR, one entry per CDR3 protein. The sample has roughly 1.6 million distinct CDR3 sequences; less than 40% are singletons. A note on this clonotype: Its antigen is currently unknown.

CDR1 and CDR2 from the germline V gene are SGHTA and FQGNSA. V was cut by 1 base and J by 4 bases, with 12 bases left in between. The CDR3 is 15 amino acids. The sequence was collected from a newborn girl in good health. The sample taken for sequencing was cord blood. The chain has TRBV7-2 and TRBJ2-3; no firm D call. In nucleotides, the CDR3 is TGTGCCAGCAGCTTAGGCGGCAGGTCCCCAGATACGCAGTATTTT. It specifies CASSLGGRSPDTQYF.